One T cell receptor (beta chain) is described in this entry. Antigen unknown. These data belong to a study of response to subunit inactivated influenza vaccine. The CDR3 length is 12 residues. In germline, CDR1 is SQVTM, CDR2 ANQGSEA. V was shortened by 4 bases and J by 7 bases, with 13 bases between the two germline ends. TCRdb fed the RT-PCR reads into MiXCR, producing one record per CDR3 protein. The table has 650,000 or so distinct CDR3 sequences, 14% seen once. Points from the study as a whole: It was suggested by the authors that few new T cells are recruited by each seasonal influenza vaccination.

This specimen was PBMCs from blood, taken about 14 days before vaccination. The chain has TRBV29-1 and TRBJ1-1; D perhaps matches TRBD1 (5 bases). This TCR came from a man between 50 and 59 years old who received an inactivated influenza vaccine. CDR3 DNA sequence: TGCAGCGTTGGCGGGGGGATAATTGAAGCTTTCTTT. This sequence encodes CSVGGGIIEAFF.